The 27 T cell receptor beta chains below all came from one sample that was sequenced in a study of T cell repertoires and HLA-DP antigens. The antigens these receptors bind are not known. The table came from immunoSEQ multiplex PCR; TCRdb's copy has only in-frame clones and leaves some out. This sample carries fewer than 75,000 clones, just under 80% of them seen once, and the ten largest clones take 1.6%. Sequencing was done on a sample of CD4+ T cells from PBMCs. These receptors came from a man aged 55 to 70 in good health and CMV-seronegative.

In regard to this clone: An end of the junction does not agree with germline; a read error may underlie this. V gene TRBV4-2 combines with J gene TRBJ1-3; D not resolved. CDR3 length: 14 residues. CDR1 is LGHNA and CDR2 is YNFKEQ in the germline V gene. The CDR3 nucleotides are TGTGCCAGCAGCCAAGAATACTCTGGAAACACCGTATATTTT. Translation: CASSQEYSGNTVYF.

The chain carries TRBV10-2 and TRBJ1-6, with 8 bases matching TRBD1. V lost 6 bases to trimming and J lost 0 bases; unmatched junction nucleotides: 7. The V gene's germline CDR1 is WSHSY and CDR2 SAAADI. The CDR3 loop spans 17 amino acids. CDR3 in amino acids: CASRAGGLSSYNSPLHF. For the CDR3, the DNA is TGCGCCAGCAGGGCAGGGGGCCTGAGCTCCTATAATTCACCCCTCCACTTT.

The V call is TRBV30, the J call TRBJ2-2, with 15 bases lining up with TRBD2. The CDR3 is 20 amino acids. Germline V gene sequence: CDR1 GTSNPN, CDR2 SVGIG (reference sequence). V dropped 2 bases and J dropped 3; count of bases not matched to a gene: 13. CDR3 protein: CAWSPSPRTSGGGYTGELFF. CDR3 in DNA: TGTGCCTGGAGTCCGTCCCCGAGGACTAGCGGGGGGGGATACACCGGGGAGCTGTTTTTT. Full variable domain (rest looked up from reference TRBV30 and TRBJ2-2): SQTIHQWPATLVQPVGSPLSLECTVEGTSNPNLYWYRQAAGRGLQLLFYSVGIGQISSEVPQNLSASRPQDRQFILSSKKLLLSDSGFYLCAWSPSPRTSGGGYTGELFFGEGSRLTVL.

V gene TRBV5-1 combines with J gene TRBJ1-2; D not certain. Trimming removed 3 bases at V and 1 base at J, with 25 bases between. The CDR3 totals 19 residues. Germline V CDR1 and CDR2: SGHRS, YFSETQ. The DNA of the CDR3 is TGCGCCAGCAGCTCGACACCCCAGGTGGCCCGACTCGTTAACTATGGCTACACCTTC. As protein: CASSSTPQVARLVNYGYTF.

The gene calls are TRBV27 and TRBJ2-6; D call uncertain. CDR1 is MNHEY, CDR2 SMNVEV, per germline (reference sequence). The CDR3 length is 20 residues. The V gene lost 7 bases and the J gene lost 0 bases, with 25 bases spanning the gap. DNA for the CDR3: TGTGCCAGCACTTACACGGCAGATTATAAAATCCTCTCTGGGGCCAACGTCCTGACTTTC. This sequence encodes CASTYTADYKILSGANVLTF.

The V and J genes are TRBV7-8 and TRBJ2-2, with 9 positions matching TRBD2. V shed 5 bases, J shed 1 base, and the junction held 2 bases outside the gene matches. The CDR3 is 15 amino acids. CDR1 and CDR2 from the germline V gene are SGHVS and FQNEAQ. The CDR3 region has the DNA TGTGCCAGCAGCCTTAGCGGGAGGAACACCGGGGAGCTGTTTTTT. This translates into CASSLSGRNTGELFF.

V is TRBV9 and J is TRBJ1-6; D is unresolved. This CDR3 comprises 16 residues. Germline assignment: CDR1 SGDLS and CDR2 YYNGEE. V shed 0 bases and J shed 4 bases, with 11 bases lying between them. The CDR3 coding sequence is TGTGCCAGCAGCGTAGACCGAACCGGGTATAATTCACCCCTCCACTTT. This sequence encodes CASSVDRTGYNSPLHF.

The chain uses TRBV9 and TRBJ1-5; D perhaps matches TRBD1 (6 bases). The CDR3 is 12 residues long. CDR1 and CDR2 from the germline V gene are SGDLS and YYNGEE. Between the trimmed V and J ends, which lost 7 bases and 7 bases, there was a span of 12 bases. The CDR3 nucleotides are TGTGCCAGCGGAGACAGGCACCAGCCCCAGCATTTT. Amino acids: CASGDRHQPQHF.

The chain joins TRBV6-5 to TRBJ1-6; 8 nucleotides align to TRBD1. Losses at the gene ends were 4 bases for V and 6 bases for J; bases not matched to a gene: 8. The CDR3 extends over 16 amino acids. Germline V gene sequence: CDR1 MNHEY, CDR2 SVGAGI. This CDR3 reads CASSFRDRRTNSPLHF. The CDR3, as DNA: TGTGCCAGCAGTTTCCGGGACAGGAGAACTAATTCACCCCTCCACTTT.

This clone was seen once. The V call is TRBV2, the J call TRBJ2-6; D ambiguous. This CDR3 comprises 15 residues. Germline V gene data show CDR1 as SNHLY and CDR2 as FYNNEI. Trimming cost V 4 bases and J 0 bases, with 7 bases left between them. The CDR3 DNA sequence: TGTGCCAGCAGTGTTCGGAACTCTGGGGCCAACGTCCTGACTTTC. Its translation: CASSVRNSGANVLTF.

This clone showed up just a few times. CDR3 region: CATSRLDSNTEAFF. In DNA form, the CDR3 reads TGTGCCACCAGCAGATTGGACTCCAACACTGAAGCTTTCTTT. This chain joins TRBV15 and TRBJ1-1, with D uncertain. The CDR3 runs 14 residues. V dropped 2 bases and J dropped 2 bases, with 9 bases sitting between them. The germline gives CDR1 LNHNV, CDR2 YYDKDF (reference sequence).

The chain joins TRBV5-1 to TRBJ1-5; D remains unclear. The ends were cut back, 2 bases at V and 3 bases at J, with 9 bases in the middle. Germline assignment: CDR1 SGHRS and CDR2 YFSETQ. The CDR3 length is 14 residues. The CDR3 here is CASSLDGNNQPQHF. As DNA, the CDR3 is TGCGCCAGCAGCTTAGACGGGAACAATCAGCCCCAGCATTTT. Filled out from reference TRBV5-1 and TRBJ1-5, the complete variable domain reads KAGVTQTPRYLIKTRGQQVTLSCSPISGHRSVSWYQQTPGQGLQFLFEYFSETQRNKGNFPGRFSGRQFSNSRSEMNVSTLELGDSALYLCASSLDGNNQPQHFGDGTRLSIL.

The V gene is TRBV7-2, the J gene TRBJ1-1; unclear D gene. Deletions cut 2 bases from V and 1 base from J, with 8 bases between. This CDR3 spans 14 amino acids. Germline V lookup: CDR1 SGHTA, CDR2 FQGNSA. CDR3 sequence (DNA): TGTGCCAGCAGCTTATACGGGCAGAACACTGAAGCTTTCTTT. It yields the protein CASSLYGQNTEAFF.

The chain is built from TRBV11-3 and TRBJ2-5, with 9 bases fitting TRBD1. V shed 3 bases and J 1 base; nucleotides not matched to a gene: 6. CDR1 and CDR2 from the germline V gene are SGHNT and YENEEA. The CDR3 has 16 residues. The CDR3 coding sequence is TGTGCCAGCAGCTTGGGACGGGGACAGGGCCAAGAGACCCAGTACTTC. This encodes CASSLGRGQGQETQYF.

This chain links TRBV7-2 with TRBJ1-5; D ambiguous. Germline CDR1 SGHTA, CDR2 FQGNSA. Trimming took 5 bases from V and 5 from J, leaving 7 bases between them. This CDR3 has 12 residues. CDR3 in amino acids: CASSLQDQPQHF. The DNA of the CDR3 is TGTGCCAGCAGCCTCCAGGATCAGCCCCAGCATTTT.

This chain links TRBV7-2 with TRBJ1-3; D might be TRBD1 (5 bases). Germline V gene data show CDR1 as SGHTA and CDR2 as FQGNSA. V dropped 4 bases and J dropped 0 bases, with 13 bases sitting between them. CDR3 length equals 16 residues. CDR3 in DNA: TGTGCCAGCAGCTACACACTCAGGGACTCTGGAAACACCATATATTTT. It is translated as CASSYTLRDSGNTIYF.

The V call is TRBV7-9, the J call TRBJ2-3, with D possibly being TRBD1 or TRBD2 (5 bases each). The V end was cut by 5 bases, the J end by 6 bases, with 12 bases between. CDR1 is SEHNR, CDR2 FQNEAQ, per germline (reference sequence). The CDR3 sequence is 13 residues long. CDR3 nucleotide sequence: TGTGCCAGCAGCCCTCGGGGCCCGGATACGCAGTATTTT. It codes for CASSPRGPDTQYF.

The chain links TRBV30 to TRBJ2-7; 13 positions agree with TRBD2. Per the germline V gene, CDR1 is GTSNPN and CDR2 is SVGIG (reference sequence). The CDR3 is 18 residues long. The V and J ends lost 0 bases and 7 bases, in that order; junction bases with no gene match: 15. The CDR3, as DNA: TGTGCCTGGAGTGTAGGGACTAGCGGGATTCCCGGGCCGGGGGAGCAGTACGTC. Residues: CAWSVGTSGIPGPGEQYV.

The chain couples TRBV5-1 to TRBJ1-3, with 8 positions matching TRBD1. J lost 4 bases, V lost 4 bases, and 7 bases had no gene match. CDR1 is SGHRS, CDR2 YFSETQ, per germline. The CDR3 runs to 15 residues. CDR3 region: CASSADRDQGNTIYF. CDR3 coding DNA: TGCGCCAGCAGCGCGGACAGGGACCAAGGAAACACCATATATTTT.

As DNA, the CDR3 is TGTGCCAGCAGTTCCGGGACTAGGTCCTACAATGAGCAGTTCTTC. This gives the protein CASSSGTRSYNEQFF. This chain links TRBV6-5 with TRBJ2-1; 8 positions match TRBD2. Trimming removed 4 bases from V and 1 base from J; junction bases left unmatched: 3. The CDR3 consists of 15 residues. The germline V gene encodes CDR1 MNHEY and CDR2 SVGAGI.

The chain combines TRBV21-1 with TRBJ1-2. TRBV21-1 is assigned pseudogene status. This CDR3 has 13 amino acids. The CDR3 sequence: CASSNMPAYGYTF. CDR3 bases: TGTGCCAGCAGCAACATGCCGGCCTATGGCTACACCTTC.

Remarks on this clone: At one end, the junction sequence differs from germline, possibly due to a read error. The chain recombines TRBV27 with TRBJ2-7, with D possibly being TRBD2 (5 bases). Germline V gives CDR1 MNHEY, CDR2 SMNVEV (reference sequence). The CDR3 contains 13 residues. For the CDR3, the DNA is TGTGCCAGCACCGCAACCGGGCTAACCAGACTAAACTTC. This encodes CASTATGLTRLNF.

The gene calls are TRBV19 and TRBJ1-1; a possible D gene is TRBD1 (6 bases). This CDR3 region has 15 residues. Germline V gene sequence: CDR1 LNHDA, CDR2 SQIVND (reference sequence). V lost 5 bases, J lost 4 bases, and 17 bases lay in between. CDR3 protein: CASSANRAPITEAFF. CDR3 coding DNA: TGTGCCAGTAGTGCCAACAGGGCCCCTATCACTGAAGCTTTCTTT.

This clone appeared once. The rearrangement joins TRBV6-5 to TRBJ1-3; D remains ambiguous. Germline loops: CDR1 MNHEY, CDR2 SVGAGI. The CDR3 is made up of 15 amino acids. V lost 2 bases, J lost 0 bases, and 8 bases lay in between. The CDR3 DNA sequence: TGTGCCAGCAGTTACAGATGGAGCTCTGGAAACACCATATATTTT. Protein: CASSYRWSSGNTIYF.

V gene TRBV7-2 combines with J gene TRBJ1-5; D call uncertain. The CDR3 sequence is 14 residues long. Germline CDR1 SGHTA, CDR2 FQGNSA. V lost 2 bases and J 3 bases, leaving 8 bases between the germline ends. Here the CDR3 reads CASSLLALNQPQHF. CDR3 DNA: TGTGCCAGCAGCTTACTAGCGCTCAATCAGCCCCAGCATTTT.

The chain links TRBV5-1 to TRBJ2-7; perhaps TRBD1 as D (5 bases). The length of the CDR3 is 17 residues. Germline CDR1 reads SGHRS; CDR2 reads YFSETQ. The germline V and J ends were trimmed by 0 bases and 0 bases, with 16 bases remaining between them. This CDR3 reads CASSLELGPHPSYEQYF. CDR3 DNA: TGCGCCAGCAGCTTGGAGTTGGGGCCCCATCCCTCCTACGAGCAGTACTTC.

The chain has TRBV7-8 and TRBJ1-2; TRBD1 matches 10 bases. V gave up 3 bases and J gave up 0 bases; unmatched junction bases: 10. The CDR3 loop spans 18 amino acids. Germline V gene data show CDR1 as SGHVS and CDR2 as FQNEAQ. The CDR3 coding sequence is TGTGCCAGCAGCTTTCTTCCGGGACAGGGGACAGCTAACTATGGCTACACCTTC. Translation gives CASSFLPGQGTANYGYTF. Drawing the rest from reference TRBV7-8 and TRBJ1-2, the complete variable domain is GAGVSQSPRYKVAKRGQDVALRCDPISGHVSLFWYQQALGQGPEFLTYFQNEAQLDKSGLPSDRFFAERPEGSVSTLKIQRTQQEDSAVYLCASSFLPGQGTANYGYTFGSGTRLTVV.